This T cell receptor beta chain was identified in a study of cytomegalovirus exposure and HLA in healthy donors. V lost 2 bases to trimming and J lost 2 bases; unmatched junction nucleotides: 8. The CDR3 runs to 16 residues. CDR1 is MNHEY, CDR2 SVGAGI, per germline. The study ran its PCR with 60 Vbeta and 13 Jbeta primers. Some clones are missing from TCRdb's copy, which holds only in-frame ones; the method was immunoSEQ multiplex PCR. Among 150,000 to 200,000 clones listed, about 85% were seen once. The chain joins TRBV6-5 to TRBJ2-7; TRBD2 matches at 8 bases. Sequenced: PBMCs. The origin of this receptor is a young man in good health and CMV-seropositive. The CDR3 spells CASSYHEVAGTYEQYF. CDR3 coding DNA: TGTGCCAGCAGTTACCATGAGGTAGCGGGAACCTACGAGCAGTACTTC.